This record concerns one T cell receptor beta chain sequence. Its antigen is not identified. The sample is drawn from a study of cytomegalovirus exposure and HLA in healthy donors. Study results and caveats: The authors enumerated 150 to 200 TCR beta chains as linked to cytomegalovirus.

Clones were read by immunoSEQ multiplex PCR, and TCRdb kept only the in-frame ones, dropping some. The sample includes about 250,000 clones, over 75% seen only once; the top ten take approximately 12%. V was trimmed by 5 bases and J by 7 bases, leaving 17 bases between them. The germline CDR1 and CDR2 sequences are SEHNR and FQNEAQ (reference sequence). There are 14 residues in the CDR3. V usage is TRBV7-9 and J usage is TRBJ1-2; no reliable D call. The sample was PBMCs. The TCR originated in a man younger than 30 in good health and CMV-seropositive. The CDR3: CASSTDGLLAGYTF. The CDR3 DNA is TGTGCCAGCAGCACGGACGGACTACTCGCTGGCTACACCTTC.